This entry lists 20 T cell receptor beta chains sequenced from one sample in a study of early T cells in non-severe SARS-CoV-2 infection. TCRdb analysed the 5' RACE reads with MiXCR anew, one entry per CDR3 protein. Among 71,000 or so distinct CDR3 sequences listed, roughly an eighth were seen once. Sequenced material: whole blood. The source of these receptors is an adult who was a healthcare worker with PCR-confirmed SARS-CoV-2 infection or an uninfected control (not recorded which).

This clonotype was seen more than once but under ten times. The chain joins TRBV6-1 to TRBJ2-5, with 10 bases fitting TRBD2. The CDR3 is 17 amino acids. Germline V gene data show CDR1 as MNHNS and CDR2 as SASEGT. With V trimmed by 0 bases and J by 5 bases, 9 bases remained unmatched. The DNA for the CDR3 is TGTGCCAGCAGTGAAGCGGGCCCTGCTAGCGGGGGCGAGACCCAGTACTTC. This sequence encodes CASSEAGPASGGETQYF.

The chain employs TRBV7-6 and TRBJ1-1; a weak D match, TRBD1 (5 bases). The V end was cut by 5 bases, the J end by 5 bases, with 21 bases between. The CDR3 loop spans 16 amino acids. Germline values: CDR1 SGHVS, CDR2 FNYEAQ. The CDR3 spells CASSLNGRLGETEAFF. DNA of the CDR3: TGTGCCAGCAGCCTTAACGGACGCTTGGGGGAGACTGAAGCTTTCTTT.

This sequence joins TRBV7-2 and TRBJ2-1; maybe TRBD2 (5 bases). This CDR3 has 15 residues. V was pared by 3 bases and J by 6 bases, with 15 bases between. Germline V CDR1 and CDR2: SGHTA, FQGNSA. CDR3 sequence reads: CASSLEGRGTNEQFF. Written as DNA, the CDR3 is TGTGCCAGCAGCTTGGAAGGGAGAGGCACCAATGAGCAGTTCTTC.

There are a few counts of this clonotype. The chain joins TRBV10-3 to TRBJ2-3; possible D gene TRBD1, 5 bases. Per the germline V gene, CDR1 is ENHRY and CDR2 is SYGVKD. The CDR3 contains 16 residues. The V gene lost 8 bases and the J gene lost 1 base, with 19 bases spanning the gap. Here the CDR3 reads CAIGSAPGAGTDTQYF. The DNA of the CDR3 is TGTGCCATCGGGTCCGCCCCTGGGGCAGGCACAGATACGCAGTATTTT.

This clonotype was counted ten times or more. The chain employs TRBV12-3 or TRBV12-4 and TRBJ2-3; D possibly corresponds to TRBD2 (6 bases). The CDR3 totals 15 residues. Trimming cost V 6 bases and J 4 bases, with 17 bases left between them. In DNA form, the CDR3 reads TGTGCCAGCAGGGATCGACTAGGAGGCCCAGATACGCAGTATTTT. Protein: CASRDRLGGPDTQYF.

J is TRBJ2-7 and V is TRBV7-9, with 11 bases fitting TRBD1. The CDR3 spans 14 residues. V dropped 5 bases and J dropped 4; count of bases not matched to a gene: 4. Germline V gene sequence: CDR1 SEHNR, CDR2 FQNEAQ (reference sequence). CDR3 in amino acids: CASSPGTGGYEQYF. CDR3 nucleotides: TGTGCCAGCAGCCCTGGGACAGGGGGGTACGAGCAGTACTTC.

In its sample, this clonotype was seen many times. J is TRBJ2-7 and V is TRBV7-2; possibly TRBD2 for D (6 bases). Trimming shortened V by 1 base and J by 0 bases, and 13 bases separated the two germline ends. This CDR3 comprises 16 residues. The V gene's germline CDR1 is SGHTA and CDR2 FQGNSA. CDR3 nucleotides: TGTGCCAGCAGCTTAGGGGGGACTGCCCTCTCCTACGAGCAGTACTTC. Translating it yields CASSLGGTALSYEQYF.

This clonotype was seen only a few times. The chain links TRBV4-3 to TRBJ1-3; D gene unclear. In germline, CDR1 is LGHNA, CDR2 YSLEER. Trimming stripped 1 base from V and 0 bases from J, with 10 bases between. The CDR3 is 16 amino acids. Written as DNA, the CDR3 is TGCGCCAGCAGCCAAGCTGGAGTAATCTCTGGAAACACCATATATTTT. Translation: CASSQAGVISGNTIYF.

This clonotype was detected only a few times. The chain combines TRBV5-1 with TRBJ2-1; no reliable D call. CDR1 SGHRS and CDR2 YFSETQ come from the germline V gene. V was trimmed by 0 bases and J by 3 bases, leaving 10 bases between them. This CDR3 has 15 amino acids. The CDR3 spells CASSLDGSYYNEQFF. DNA for the CDR3: TGCGCCAGCAGCTTGGACGGGTCGTACTACAATGAGCAGTTCTTC.

The CDR3 coding sequence is TGTGCCAGCAGCTTAGGCGGCGGGGGTTACAATGAGCAGTTCTTC. It encodes CASSLGGGGYNEQFF. The rearrangement joins TRBV11-3 to TRBJ2-1, with 7 bases lining up with TRBD2. The germline CDR1 and CDR2 sequences are SGHNT and YENEEA. The CDR3 has 15 amino acids. The J segment lost 4 bases and the V segment lost 1 base, leaving 4 bases of the junction unmatched.

The table lists this clonotype with a few counts. The chain links TRBV5-1 to TRBJ1-1; D is ambiguous. Between the trimmed V and J ends, which lost 0 bases and 5 bases, there was a span of 11 bases. CDR1 is SGHRS and CDR2 is YFSETQ in the germline V gene. CDR3 size: 14 residues. CDR3 bases: TGCGCCAGCAGCTTGGATGGCAGAGGTACTGAAGCTTTCTTT. Translation: CASSLDGRGTEAFF.

V is TRBV29-1 and J is TRBJ2-7, with 10 bases fitting TRBD1. The junction had 10 bases not matched to a gene; V was cut back by 6 bases and J by 5 bases. The CDR3 has 14 amino acids. Germline CDR1 SQVTM, CDR2 ANQGSEA. DNA of the CDR3: TGCAGCGTCGCCGGGACAGGGGCTTTCCACGAGCAGTACTTC. This codes for CSVAGTGAFHEQYF.

The chain combines TRBV9 with TRBJ2-3; TRBD2 agrees at 10 bases. Unmatched junction bases numbered 6, after V lost 4 bases and J lost 1 base. The germline V gene encodes CDR1 SGDLS and CDR2 YYNGEE. CDR3 size: 16 residues. The CDR3 DNA is TGTGCCAGCAGCCCGCCCGGGACTAGCGGCACAGATACGCAGTATTTT. It translates to CASSPPGTSGTDTQYF.

The chain couples TRBV7-8 to TRBJ2-3, with 11 bases fitting TRBD2. Trimming cost V 1 base and J 2 bases; bases outside gene matches: 5. CDR1 is SGHVS, CDR2 FQNEAQ, per germline. The CDR3 length is 17 residues. CDR3 loop: CASSLVTSGVSTDTQYF. In nucleotides, the CDR3 is TGTGCCAGCAGCTTAGTGACTAGCGGGGTGTCCACAGATACGCAGTATTTT.

V usage is TRBV6-6 and J usage is TRBJ2-1; D is perhaps TRBD2 (5 bases). Per the germline V gene, CDR1 is MNHNY and CDR2 is SVGAGI (reference sequence). V was clipped by 6 bases and J by 3 bases, with 9 bases between them. The CDR3 is made up of 13 amino acids. This CDR3 reads CASSDYHYNEQFF. CDR3 coding DNA: TGTGCCAGCAGCGACTACCACTACAATGAGCAGTTCTTC.

CDR3 loop: CASSEARNTEAFF. The CDR3 DNA reads as TGCGCCAGCAGTGAGGCCAGGAACACTGAAGCTTTCTTT. V and J are TRBV10-1 and TRBJ1-1; D unresolved. Trimming cost V 2 bases and J 1 base, with 5 bases left between them. This CDR3 has 13 residues. The V gene's germline CDR1 is WNHNN and CDR2 SYGVQD (reference sequence).

At least ten counts were recorded for this clonotype. This chain links TRBV6-2 or TRBV6-3 with TRBJ1-1; D ambiguous. Trimming cost V 0 bases and J 0 bases, with 8 bases left between them. CDR3 size: 15 residues. Germline CDR1 reads MNHEY; CDR2 reads SVGEGT. DNA of the CDR3: TGTGCCAGCAGTTACTCGGGCCCCATGAACACTGAAGCTTTCTTT. It translates to CASSYSGPMNTEAFF.

This clonotype was counted between two and nine times. The chain employs TRBV12-3 or TRBV12-4 and TRBJ1-4; D call uncertain. The CDR3 is made up of 13 amino acids. Trimming shortened V by 7 bases and J by 6 bases, and 12 bases separated the two germline ends. CDR3 nucleotide sequence: TGTGCCAGCACCTTCAATTGGGATGAAAAACTGTTTTTT. Protein product: CASTFNWDEKLFF.

In this sample, this clonotype turned up a few times. This chain connects TRBV6-2 or TRBV6-3 to TRBJ2-7, with a weak D call TRBD1 (5 bases). Trimming took 0 bases from V and 2 from J, leaving 8 bases between them. There are 14 residues in the CDR3. Germline values: CDR1 MNHEY, CDR2 SVGEGT. The CDR3 DNA follows: TGTGCCAGCAGTTACTCCGCAGGGACCTACGAGCAGTACTTC. Protein sequence: CASSYSAGTYEQYF.

This clonotype was seen at least ten times. V gene TRBV7-3 combines with J gene TRBJ1-1; D is undetermined. CDR3 length equals 14 residues. Trimming shortened V by 0 bases and J by 13 bases, and 18 bases separated the two germline ends. CDR1 is SGHTA and CDR2 is FQGTGA in the germline V gene. In DNA form, the CDR3 reads TGTGCCAGCAGCTTAACGGTGTCGGGAGCGGTGGTTTTCTTT. Protein product: CASSLTVSGAVVFF.